The text below deals with one T cell receptor (beta chain). This record belongs to a study of blood T cells in healthy people across ages. Alongside a J-beta primer mix, a sample-barcoded 5' primer served in a second PCR lasting 7 to 11 cycles. One entry per CDR3 protein, called by TCRdb with MiXCR from the 5' RACE reads. This sample has hundreds of thousands of distinct CDR3 sequences, with approximately 60% found just once. Per germline, CDR1 DFQATT and CDR2 SNEGSKA (reference sequence). The length of the CDR3 is 16 residues. The TCR comes from a man in his forties in good health. V is TRBV20-1 and J is TRBJ2-1, with D unclear. The DNA end lines up better with TRBJ2-7; the J call may be wrong. The sample was blood. The CDR3 sequence is CSARDSARSSYNEQYF. Here the CDR3 DNA reads TGCAGTGCTAGAGACAGCGCTCGTAGCTCCTACAATGAGCAGTACTTC.